This T cell receptor beta chain was obtained from a study of cytomegalovirus exposure and HLA in healthy donors. Regarding the study as a whole: V segments that were indistinguishable, TRBV6-2 and TRBV6-3 among them, were omitted from analysis.

Germline V gene lookup returns CDR1 SGHNT and CDR2 YYREEE (reference sequence). V was pared by 2 bases and J by 1 base, with 9 bases between. CDR3 length equals 14 residues. For this clone: Its specificity is not known.

The PCR had 60 Vbeta and 13 Jbeta primers. Data came from immunoSEQ multiplex PCR; TCRdb stores just in-frame clones and leaves some out. Here the sample spans about 90,000 clones, approximately 88% being singletons. Source material: PBMCs. The chain carries TRBV5-4 and TRBJ1-1; possibly TRBD1 for D (5 bases). The clonotype originates from a man aged 18 to 29 in good health and CMV-seronegative. The CDR3 nucleotides are TGTGCCAGCAGCTTTACCACAGGGAACACTGAAGCTTTCTTT. This gives the protein CASSFTTGNTEAFF.